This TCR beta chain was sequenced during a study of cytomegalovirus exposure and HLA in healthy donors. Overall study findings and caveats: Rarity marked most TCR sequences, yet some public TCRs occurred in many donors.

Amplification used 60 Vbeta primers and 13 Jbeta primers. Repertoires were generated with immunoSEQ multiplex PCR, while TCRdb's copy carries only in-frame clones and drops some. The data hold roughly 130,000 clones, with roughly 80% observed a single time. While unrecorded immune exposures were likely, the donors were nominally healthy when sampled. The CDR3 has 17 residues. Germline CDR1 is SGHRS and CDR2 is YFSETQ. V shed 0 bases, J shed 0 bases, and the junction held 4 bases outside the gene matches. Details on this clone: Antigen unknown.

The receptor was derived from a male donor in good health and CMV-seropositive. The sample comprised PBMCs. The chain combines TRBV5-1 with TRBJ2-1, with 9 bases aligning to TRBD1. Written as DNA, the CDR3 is TGCGCCAGCAGCTTGGCTCCGACAGGGGGCTCCTACAATGAGCAGTTCTTC. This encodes CASSLAPTGGSYNEQFF.